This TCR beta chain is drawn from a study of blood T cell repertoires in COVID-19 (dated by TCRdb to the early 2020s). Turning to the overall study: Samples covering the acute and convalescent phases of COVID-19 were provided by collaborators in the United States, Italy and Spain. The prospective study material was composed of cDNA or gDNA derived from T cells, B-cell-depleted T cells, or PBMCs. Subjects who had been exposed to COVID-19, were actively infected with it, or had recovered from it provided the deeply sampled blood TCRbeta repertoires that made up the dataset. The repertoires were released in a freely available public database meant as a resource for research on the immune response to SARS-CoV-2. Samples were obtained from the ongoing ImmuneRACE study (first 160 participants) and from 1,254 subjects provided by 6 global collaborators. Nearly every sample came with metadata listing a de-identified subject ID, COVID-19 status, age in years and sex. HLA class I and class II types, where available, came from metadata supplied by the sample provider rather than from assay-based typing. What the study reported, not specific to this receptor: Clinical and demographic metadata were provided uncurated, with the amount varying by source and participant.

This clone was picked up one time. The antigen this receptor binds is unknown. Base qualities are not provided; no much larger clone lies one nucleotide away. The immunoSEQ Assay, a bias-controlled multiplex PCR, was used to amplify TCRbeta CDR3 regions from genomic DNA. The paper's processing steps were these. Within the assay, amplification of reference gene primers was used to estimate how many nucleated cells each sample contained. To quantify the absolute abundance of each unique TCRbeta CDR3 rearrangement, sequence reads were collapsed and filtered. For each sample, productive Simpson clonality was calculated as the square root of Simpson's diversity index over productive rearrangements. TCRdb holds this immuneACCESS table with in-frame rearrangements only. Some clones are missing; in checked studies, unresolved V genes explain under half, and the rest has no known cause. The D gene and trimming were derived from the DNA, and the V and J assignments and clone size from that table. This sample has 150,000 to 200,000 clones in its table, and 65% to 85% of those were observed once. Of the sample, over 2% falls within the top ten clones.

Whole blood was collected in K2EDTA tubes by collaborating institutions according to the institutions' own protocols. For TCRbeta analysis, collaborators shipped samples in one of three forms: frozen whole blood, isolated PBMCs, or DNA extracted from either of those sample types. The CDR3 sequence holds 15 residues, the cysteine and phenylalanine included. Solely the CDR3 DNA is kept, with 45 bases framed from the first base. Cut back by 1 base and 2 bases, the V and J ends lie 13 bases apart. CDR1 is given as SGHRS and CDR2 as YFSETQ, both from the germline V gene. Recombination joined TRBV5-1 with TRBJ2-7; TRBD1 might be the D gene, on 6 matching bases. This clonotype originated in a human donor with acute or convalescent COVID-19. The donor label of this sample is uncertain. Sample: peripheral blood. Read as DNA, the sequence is TGCGCCAGCAGCTTGCCCCAGACAGGTACCTACGAGCAGTACTTC. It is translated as CASSLPQTGTYEQYF. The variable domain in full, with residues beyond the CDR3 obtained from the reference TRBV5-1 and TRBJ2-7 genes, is KAGVTQTPRYLIKTRGQQVTLSCSPISGHRSVSWYQQTPGQGLQFLFEYFSETQRNKGNFPGRFSGRQFSNSRSEMNVSTLELGDSALYLCASSLPQTGTYEQYFGPGTRLTVT.